This section outlines one T cell receptor beta chain sequence together with its context. Germline loops: CDR1 KGHSH, CDR2 LQKENI. Trimming cost V 4 bases and J 4 bases, with 6 bases left between them. The CDR3 runs 12 residues. This sample was included in a study of shared clonotypes between healthy human individuals. Sequencing used immunoSEQ multiplex PCR; TCRdb keeps in-frame clones, though not all of them. The table has about 960,000 clones, 76% seen once. The TCR was taken from a man aged 18-30 years in good health. Source material: memory CD4+ T cells sorted from blood. As for subset: CD45RA-negative fraction. This chain uses TRBV18 with TRBJ2-3, with D maybe TRBD1 (5 bases). The CDR3 reads CASSLGADTQYF. CDR3 DNA sequence: TGTGCCAGCTCACTAGGGGCAGATACGCAGTATTTT.